Here is one T cell receptor beta chain with its context. Antigen unknown. The sample is drawn from a study of shared clonotypes between healthy human individuals. The study's findings and limits: The generation probabilities recorded for non-shared clonotypes fell below those of clonotypes shared by all four donors. The authors sampled blood alone, and tissue repertoires likely differ.

Trimming left V 1 base short and J 2 bases short, with 8 bases between. The germline V gene encodes CDR1 SGHDN and CDR2 FVKESK. This CDR3 is built from 15 residues. Some clones are missing from TCRdb's copy, which holds only in-frame ones; the method was immunoSEQ multiplex PCR. The sample holds about 690,000 clones; about 90% are singletons and the top ten take approximately 35%. Adult Caucasians living in Nashville, Tennessee made up all of the donors. This chain uses TRBV14 with TRBJ2-2; D unresolved. This clonotype was obtained from a man between 18 and 35 years old in good health. Some clones in this sample may be carry-over from other donors' samples. Sample: memory CD8+ T cells from PBMCs. Stated subset: CD45RO+ cells pooled with CCR7-negative TemRA cells. The CDR3 loop is CASSQGPYNTGELFF. The CDR3 nucleotides read TGTGCCAGCAGCCAAGGCCCGTATAACACCGGGGAGCTGTTTTTT.